This TCR beta chain was recorded in a study of cytomegalovirus exposure and HLA in healthy donors. This clone was detected a few times. Antigen unknown. The PCR employed 60 Vbeta primers together with 13 Jbeta primers. Measured with immunoSEQ multiplex PCR; TCRdb has only the in-frame clones, and not every one. The sample carries fewer than 200,000 clones, 10% to 15% recorded once. V lost 5 bases and J lost 1, with 14 bases in between. Germline V gene sequence: CDR1 SGHVS, CDR2 FQNEAQ. The CDR3 spans 15 residues. Study-wide results and limits: For most subjects, TCR beta sequences were reported to predict HLA-A and HLA-B alleles with accuracy. The number of N-insertions in an Asian-associated ancestry cluster was reportedly below the approximately 700-donor mean in a later analysis. The study put some 160 TCR beta chains on its list as cytomegalovirus-associated.

This chain connects TRBV7-8 to TRBJ1-1; D gene ambiguous. The clonotype was recovered from a man aged 45-65 years in good health and CMV-seropositive. The sample comprised PBMCs. CDR3 DNA sequence: TGTGCCAGCAGCCCCCCCGGACTTCAGAACACTGAAGCTTTCTTT. This sequence encodes CASSPPGLQNTEAFF.